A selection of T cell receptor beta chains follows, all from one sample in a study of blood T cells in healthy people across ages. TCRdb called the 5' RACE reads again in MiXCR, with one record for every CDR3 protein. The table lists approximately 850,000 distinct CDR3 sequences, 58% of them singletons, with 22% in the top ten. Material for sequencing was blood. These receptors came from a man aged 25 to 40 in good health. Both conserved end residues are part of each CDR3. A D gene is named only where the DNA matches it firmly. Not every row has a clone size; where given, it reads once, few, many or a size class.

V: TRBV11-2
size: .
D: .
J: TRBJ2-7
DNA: TGTGCCAGCAGCTTCCGGGGATCGGTCGACGAGCAGTACTTC
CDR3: CASSFRGSVDEQYF

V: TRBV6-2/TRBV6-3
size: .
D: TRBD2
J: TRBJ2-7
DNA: TGTGCCAGCAGTAGCCGGACTAGTTCATTCTCCTACGAGCAGTACTTC
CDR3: CASSSRTSSFSYEQYF

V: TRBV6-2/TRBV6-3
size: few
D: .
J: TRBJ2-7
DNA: TGTGCCAGCCGCCTAGTGGCGGGAAGGGACGAGCAGTACTTC
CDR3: CASRLVAGRDEQYF

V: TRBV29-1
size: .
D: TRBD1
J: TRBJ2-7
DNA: TGCAGCGTCTCACCGGGACAGGGGCGAGAGCAGTACTTC
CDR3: CSVSPGQGREQYF

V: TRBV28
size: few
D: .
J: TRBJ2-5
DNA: TGTGCCAGCAGCACGCGGCAAGAGACCCAGTACTTC
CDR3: CASSTRQETQYF

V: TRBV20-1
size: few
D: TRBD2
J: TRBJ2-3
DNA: TGCAGTGCTAGAGGGGGCGAGGGACTAGCGGGGCGTTATACGCAGTATTTT
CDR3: CSARGGEGLAGRYTQYF

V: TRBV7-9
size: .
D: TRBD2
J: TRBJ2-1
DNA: TGTGCCAGCAGCGAAGGGGCGGGGGGCGTGCGTGAAGAGCAGTTCTTC
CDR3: CASSEGAGGVREEQFF

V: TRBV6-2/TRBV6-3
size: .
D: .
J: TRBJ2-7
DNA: TGTGCCAGCAGGCGCGGGACTTCGAACCAACGTGAGCAGTACTTC
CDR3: CASRRGTSNQREQYF

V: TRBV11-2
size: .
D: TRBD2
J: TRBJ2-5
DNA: TGTGCCAGCAGCTCTAGCGGGAGGTTATGGGAGACCCAGTACTTC
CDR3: CASSSSGRLWETQYF

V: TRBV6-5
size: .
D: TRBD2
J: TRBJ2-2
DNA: TGTGCCAGCAGTAGCGGGAGGGCTACCGGGGAGCTGTTTTTT
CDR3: CASSSGRATGELFF

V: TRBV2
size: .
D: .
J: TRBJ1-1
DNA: TGTGCCAGCAGAATTGGGAACACTGAAGCTTTCTTT
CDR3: CASRIGNTEAFF

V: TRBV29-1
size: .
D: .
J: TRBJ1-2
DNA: TGCAGCGCTACATCCACTTCAACCTATGGCTACACCTTC
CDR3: CSATSTSTYGYTF

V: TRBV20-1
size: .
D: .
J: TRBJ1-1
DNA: TGCTGTGCTAGAGATTACGACGGCAGAGCTTTCTTT
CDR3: CCARDYDGRAFF

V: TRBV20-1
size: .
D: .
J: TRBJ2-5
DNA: TGCAGTGCTAGCTCCTACAAGGTGACCCAGTACTTC
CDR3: CSASSYKVTQYF

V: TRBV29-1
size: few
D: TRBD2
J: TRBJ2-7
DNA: TGCAGCGCATTAGCGGGGCCAACCTACGAGCAGTACTTC
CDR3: CSALAGPTYEQYF

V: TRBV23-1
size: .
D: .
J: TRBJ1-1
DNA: TGCGCCAGCAGTCAATCGGGCGCTGAAGCTTTCTTT
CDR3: CASSQSGAEAFF

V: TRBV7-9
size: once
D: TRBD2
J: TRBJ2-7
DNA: TGTGCCAGCAGATCAACTAGCGGGCCCCGGGGCGAGCAGTACTTC
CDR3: CASRSTSGPRGEQYF

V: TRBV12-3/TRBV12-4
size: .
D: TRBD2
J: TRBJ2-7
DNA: TGTGCCAGCAGCCAGCCTGGAGTAGCGGGGACCTACGAGCAGTACTTC
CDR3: CASSQPGVAGTYEQYF

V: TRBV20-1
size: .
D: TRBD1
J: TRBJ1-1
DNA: TGCAGTGCTAGAGATCGCTACAGGGGGGCTGAAGCTTTCTTT
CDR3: CSARDRYRGAEAFF

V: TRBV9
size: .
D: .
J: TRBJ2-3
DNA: TGTGCCAGCAGCGGAACTAGTAGCGCGATCCCAGATACGCAGTATTTT
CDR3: CASSGTSSAIPDTQYF

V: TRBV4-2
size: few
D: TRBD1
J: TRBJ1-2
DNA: TGTGCCAGCAGCCAAGAGATAGGGACAGACTATGGCTACACCTTC
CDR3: CASSQEIGTDYGYTF

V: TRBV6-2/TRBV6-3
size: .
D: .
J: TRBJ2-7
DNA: TGTGCCAGCACACACCGCGGACAGATCTCCTACGAGCAGTACTTC
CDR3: CASTHRGQISYEQYF

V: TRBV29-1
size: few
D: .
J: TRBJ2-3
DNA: TGCAGCGGATACACCGCAGATACGCAGTATTTT
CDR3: CSGYTADTQYF

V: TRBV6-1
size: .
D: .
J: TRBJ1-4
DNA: TGTGCCAGCAGTGCCCCCGGGGAAAAACTGTTTTTT
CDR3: CASSAPGEKLFF

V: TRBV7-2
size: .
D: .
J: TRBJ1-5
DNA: TGTGCCAGAGAACTTGGACAGCCGCATCAGCCCCAGCATTTT
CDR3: CARELGQPHQPQHF

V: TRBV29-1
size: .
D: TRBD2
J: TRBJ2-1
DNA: TGCAGCGTCGAAGGGTTACGCGGGAGTGGAGATGAGCAGTTCTTC
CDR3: CSVEGLRGSGDEQFF

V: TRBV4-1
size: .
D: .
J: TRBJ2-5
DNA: TGCGCCAGCAGCCAAGGAGCAGCCCAAGAGACCCAGTACTTC
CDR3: CASSQGAAQETQYF

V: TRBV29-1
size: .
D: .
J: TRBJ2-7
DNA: TGCAGCGTTGAAGAGTGGAGAAACCACGAGCAGTACTTC
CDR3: CSVEEWRNHEQYF

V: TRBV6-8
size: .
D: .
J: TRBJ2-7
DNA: TGTGCCATGGCAGGGCTTTGTTACGAGCAGTACTTC
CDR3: CAMAGLCYEQYF

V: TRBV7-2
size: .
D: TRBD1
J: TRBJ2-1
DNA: TGTGCCAGCAGCTTCAGGGGGTCCTGCAATGAGCAGTTCTTC
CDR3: CASSFRGSCNEQFF

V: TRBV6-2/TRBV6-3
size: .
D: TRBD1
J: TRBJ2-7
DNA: TGTGCCAGCAGGTCTAAGGGGGACAGGGGGCTCCACGAGCAGTACTTC
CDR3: CASRSKGDRGLHEQYF

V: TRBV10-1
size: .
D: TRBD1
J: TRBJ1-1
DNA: TGCGCCAGCAGTCGGGACAGGGTATCGGCTGAAGCTTTCTTT
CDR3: CASSRDRVSAEAFF

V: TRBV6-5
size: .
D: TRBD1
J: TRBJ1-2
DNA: TGTGCCAGCAGTTCCATCTCTCAGGGGGGTGGCTACACCTTC
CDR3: CASSSISQGGGYTF

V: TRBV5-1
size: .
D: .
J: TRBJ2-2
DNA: TGCGCCAGCAGCTTGAGACAGGTCGGGGAGCTGTTTTTT
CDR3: CASSLRQVGELFF

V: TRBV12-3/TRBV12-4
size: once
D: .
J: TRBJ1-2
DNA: TGTGCCAGCAGTCCCATGGGCGCGGGACTTTATGGCTACACCTTC
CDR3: CASSPMGAGLYGYTF

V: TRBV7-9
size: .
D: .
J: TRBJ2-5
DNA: TGTGCCAGCAATAGGGACTTGGGGGAGACCCAGTACTTC
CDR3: CASNRDLGETQYF

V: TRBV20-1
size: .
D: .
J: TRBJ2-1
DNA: TGCAGTGCTAGGTGGCCTTTAGCCGACAATGAGCAGTTCTTC
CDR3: CSARWPLADNEQFF

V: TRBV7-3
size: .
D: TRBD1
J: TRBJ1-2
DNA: TGTGCCAGCAGCTCGGGACAGCGAGGTGGCTACACCTTC
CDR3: CASSSGQRGGYTF

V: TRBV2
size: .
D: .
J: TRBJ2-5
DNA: TGTGCCAGCTCATATAGGTGGGGGGAAGAGACCCAGTACTTC
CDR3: CASSYRWGEETQYF

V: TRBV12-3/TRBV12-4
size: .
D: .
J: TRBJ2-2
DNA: TGTGCCGGCAGCCTCCGACAGGGAGGGAACACCGGGGAGCTGTTTTTT
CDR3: CAGSLRQGGNTGELFF

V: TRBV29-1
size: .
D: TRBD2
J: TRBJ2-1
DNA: TGCAGCGTTGTACCACCTAGCGGATACAATGAGCAGTTCTTC
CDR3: CSVVPPSGYNEQFF

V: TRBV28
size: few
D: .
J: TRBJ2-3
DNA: TGTGCCAGCGGTTCAGCATCTAGCACAGATACGCAGTATTTT
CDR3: CASGSASSTDTQYF

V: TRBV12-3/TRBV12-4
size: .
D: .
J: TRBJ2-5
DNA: TGTGCCAGCAGTAAGGGAGGGGGGCACTACAATGAGCAGTACTTC
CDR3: CASSKGGGHYNEQYF

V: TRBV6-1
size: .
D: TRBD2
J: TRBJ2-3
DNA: TGTGCCAGCAGTGAAGCCATAGCGGGGGGGTACGGAGATACGCAGTATTTT
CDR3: CASSEAIAGGYGDTQYF

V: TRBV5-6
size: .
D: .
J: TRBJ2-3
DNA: TGTGCCAGCAGCTTTGGGGGGCTCACAGATATGCAGTATTTT
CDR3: CASSFGGLTDMQYF

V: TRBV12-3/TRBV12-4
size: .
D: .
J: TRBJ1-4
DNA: TGTGCCAGCAGTTTCGGGGAAAAACTGTTTTTT
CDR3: CASSFGEKLFF

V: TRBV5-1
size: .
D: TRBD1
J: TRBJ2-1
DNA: TGCGCCAGCAGCTTGGCCGGGACAGGGTTGTGGAATGAGCAGTTCTTC
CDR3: CASSLAGTGLWNEQFF